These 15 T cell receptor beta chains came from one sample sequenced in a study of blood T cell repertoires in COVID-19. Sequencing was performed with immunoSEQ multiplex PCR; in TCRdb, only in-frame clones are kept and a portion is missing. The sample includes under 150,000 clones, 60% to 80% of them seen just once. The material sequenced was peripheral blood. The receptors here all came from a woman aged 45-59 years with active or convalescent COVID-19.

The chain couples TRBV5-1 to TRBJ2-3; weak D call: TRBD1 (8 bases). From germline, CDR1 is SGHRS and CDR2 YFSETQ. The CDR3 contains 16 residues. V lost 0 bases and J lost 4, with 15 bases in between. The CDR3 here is CASSLEGQAGADTQYF. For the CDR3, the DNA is TGCGCCAGCAGCTTGGAGGGACAGGCGGGAGCAGATACGCAGTATTTT.

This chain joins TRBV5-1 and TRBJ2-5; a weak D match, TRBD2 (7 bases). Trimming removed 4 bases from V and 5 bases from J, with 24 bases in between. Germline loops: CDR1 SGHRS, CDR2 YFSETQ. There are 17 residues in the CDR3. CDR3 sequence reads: CASSGGAGRKKIETQYF. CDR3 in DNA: TGCGCCAGCAGCGGGGGGGCCGGGAGGAAAAAAATTGAGACCCAGTACTTC.

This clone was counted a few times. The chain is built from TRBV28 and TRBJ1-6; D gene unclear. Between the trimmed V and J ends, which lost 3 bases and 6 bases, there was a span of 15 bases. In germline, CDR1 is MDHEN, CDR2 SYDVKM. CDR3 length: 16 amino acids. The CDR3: CASSFGPVRSNSPLHF. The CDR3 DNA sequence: TGTGCCAGCAGTTTCGGCCCTGTGCGGTCTAATTCACCCCTCCACTTT.

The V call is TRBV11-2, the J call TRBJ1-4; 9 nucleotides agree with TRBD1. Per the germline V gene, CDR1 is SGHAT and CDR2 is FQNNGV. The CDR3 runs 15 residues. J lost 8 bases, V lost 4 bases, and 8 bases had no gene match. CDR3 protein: CASSSRTGVGEKLFF. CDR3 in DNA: TGTGCCAGCAGCTCGCGGACAGGGGTGGGGGAAAAACTGTTTTTT.

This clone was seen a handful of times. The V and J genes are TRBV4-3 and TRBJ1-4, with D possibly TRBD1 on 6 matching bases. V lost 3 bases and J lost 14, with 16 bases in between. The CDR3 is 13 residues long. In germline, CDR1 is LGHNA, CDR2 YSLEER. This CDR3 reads CASSHPGGARLFF. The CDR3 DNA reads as TGCGCCAGCAGCCATCCGGGGGGGGCACGGCTGTTTTTT.

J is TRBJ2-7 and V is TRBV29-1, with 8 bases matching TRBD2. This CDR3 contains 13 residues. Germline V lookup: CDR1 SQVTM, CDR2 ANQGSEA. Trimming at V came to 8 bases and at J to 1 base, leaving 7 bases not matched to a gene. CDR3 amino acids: CSIPGLGSYEQYF. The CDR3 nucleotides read TGCAGCATTCCGGGACTAGGGTCCTACGAGCAGTACTTC.

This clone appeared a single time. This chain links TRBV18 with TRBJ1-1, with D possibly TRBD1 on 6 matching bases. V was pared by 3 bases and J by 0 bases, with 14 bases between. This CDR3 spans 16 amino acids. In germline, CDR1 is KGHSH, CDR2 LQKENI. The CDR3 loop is CASSPLGTSLNTEAFF. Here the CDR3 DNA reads TGTGCCAGCTCACCTCTCGGGACATCTTTGAACACTGAAGCTTTCTTT. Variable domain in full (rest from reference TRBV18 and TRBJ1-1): NAGVMQNPRHLVRRRGQEARLRCSPMKGHSHVYWYRQLPEEGLKFMVYLQKENIIDESGMPKERFSAEFPKEGPSILRIQQVVRGDSAAYFCASSPLGTSLNTEAFFGQGTRLTVV.

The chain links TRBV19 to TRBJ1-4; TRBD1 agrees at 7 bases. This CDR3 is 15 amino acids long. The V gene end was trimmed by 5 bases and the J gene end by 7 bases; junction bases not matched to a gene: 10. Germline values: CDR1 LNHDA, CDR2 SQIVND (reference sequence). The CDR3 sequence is CASSVGQTKGEKLFF. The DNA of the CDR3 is TGTGCCAGTAGTGTGGGACAGACGAAGGGTGAAAAACTGTTTTTT.

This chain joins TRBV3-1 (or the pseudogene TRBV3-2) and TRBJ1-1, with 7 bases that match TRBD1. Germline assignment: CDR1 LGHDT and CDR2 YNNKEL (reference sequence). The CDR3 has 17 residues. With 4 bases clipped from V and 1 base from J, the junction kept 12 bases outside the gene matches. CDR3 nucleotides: TGTGCCAGCAGCCCCCACCAGTACCAGGGGGAGAACACTGAAGCTTTCTTT. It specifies CASSPHQYQGENTEAFF.

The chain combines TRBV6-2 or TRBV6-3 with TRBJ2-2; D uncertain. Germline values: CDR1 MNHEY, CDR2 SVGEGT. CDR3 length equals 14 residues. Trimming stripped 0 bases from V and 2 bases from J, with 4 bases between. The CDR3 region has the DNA TGTGCCAGCAGTTACTCCTATAACACCGGGGAGCTGTTTTTT. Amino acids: CASSYSYNTGELFF.

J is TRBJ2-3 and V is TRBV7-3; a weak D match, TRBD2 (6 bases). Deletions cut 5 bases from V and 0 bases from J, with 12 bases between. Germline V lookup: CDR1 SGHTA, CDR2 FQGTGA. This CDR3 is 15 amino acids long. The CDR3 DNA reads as TGTGCCAGCAGCGTTAGGGGACTCAGCACAGATACGCAGTATTTT. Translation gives CASSVRGLSTDTQYF.

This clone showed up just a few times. This chain's CDR3 is CSSSDWDNEQFF. As DNA, the CDR3 is TGCAGCTCCTCAGACTGGGACAATGAGCAGTTCTTC. This chain connects TRBV29-1 to TRBJ2-1; D ambiguous. Germline CDR1 reads SQVTM; CDR2 reads ANQGSEA. This CDR3 comprises 12 residues. Trimming removed 8 bases from V and 5 bases from J, with 13 bases in between.

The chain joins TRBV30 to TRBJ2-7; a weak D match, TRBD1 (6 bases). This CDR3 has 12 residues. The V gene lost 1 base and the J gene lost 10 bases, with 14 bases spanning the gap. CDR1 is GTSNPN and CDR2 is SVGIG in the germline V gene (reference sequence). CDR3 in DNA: TGTGCCTGGAGTGACGGCAGGGGTCCTCAGTACTTC. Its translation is CAWSDGRGPQYF.

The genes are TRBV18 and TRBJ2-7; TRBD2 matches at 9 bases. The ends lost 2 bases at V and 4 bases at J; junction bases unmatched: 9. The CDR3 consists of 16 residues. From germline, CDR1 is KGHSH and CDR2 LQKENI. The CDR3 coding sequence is TGTGCCAGCTCACCAGGTACCGGACTAGCGTCGTACGAGCAGTACTTC. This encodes CASSPGTGLASYEQYF.

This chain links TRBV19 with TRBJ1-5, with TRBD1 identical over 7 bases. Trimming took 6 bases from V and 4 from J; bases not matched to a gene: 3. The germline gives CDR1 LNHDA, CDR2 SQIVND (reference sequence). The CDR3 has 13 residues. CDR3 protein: CASRQGRNQPQHF. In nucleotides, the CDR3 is TGTGCCAGTAGACAGGGGAGAAATCAGCCCCAGCATTTT.